The 17 T cell receptor beta chains presented below share a single source sample, sequenced in a study of technical replicates of blood from a few donors. Method: immunoSEQ multiplex PCR; TCRdb's copy keeps in-frame clones and lacks some. Altogether 70,000 to 95,000 clones are present, approximately 97% being singletons, with the ten largest covering around 0.31%. Sequencing input: T cells isolated from PBMCs. All receptors come from a human donor in good health.

The genes are TRBV5-1 and TRBJ1-4; D is unresolved. CDR1 and CDR2 from the germline V gene are SGHRS and YFSETQ. Trimming removed 8 bases from V and 3 bases from J, with 17 bases in between. This CDR3 contains 15 residues. The CDR3 here is CASSGMGRANEKLFF. The CDR3 coding sequence is TGCGCCAGTTCGGGAATGGGCCGGGCTAATGAAAAACTGTTTTTT.

The chain combines TRBV7-9 with TRBJ2-6, with 12 bases identical to TRBD1. This CDR3 spans 17 amino acids. The germline CDR1 and CDR2 sequences are SEHNR and FQNEAQ (reference sequence). J lost 2 bases, V lost 6 bases, and 5 bases had no gene match. CDR3 in amino acids: CASSAGTGGPGANVLTF. CDR3 in DNA: TGTGCCAGCAGTGCCGGGACAGGGGGCCCTGGGGCCAACGTCCTGACTTTC.

This clone has just one count. The V gene is TRBV7-2, the J gene TRBJ1-5; TRBD1 might be the D (5 bases). The V end lost 2 bases, the J end lost 7 bases, and 12 bases lay between the germline ends. Germline-derived CDR1 and CDR2 are SGHTA and FQGNSA. The CDR3 totals 14 residues. The CDR3, as DNA: TGTGCCAGCAGCTTACAGGGTGCGGGACAGCCCCAGCATTTT. It encodes CASSLQGAGQPQHF.

J is TRBJ1-1 and V is TRBV19; D might be TRBD1 (5 bases). The V gene's germline CDR1 is LNHDA and CDR2 SQIVND (reference sequence). Trimming left V 7 bases short and J 4 bases short, with 16 bases between. The CDR3 sequence is 14 residues long. The CDR3 nucleotides are TGTGCCAGTACCCTTCGGGGGGGGATCACTGAAGCTTTCTTT. As protein: CASTLRGGITEAFF. Full variable domain (rest looked up from reference TRBV19 and TRBJ1-1): DGGITQSPKYLFRKEGQNVTLSCEQNLNHDAMYWYRQDPGQGLRLIYYSQIVNDFQKGDIAEGYSVSREKKESFPLTVTSAQKNPTAFYLCASTLRGGITEAFFGQGTRLTVV.

The rearrangement joins TRBV30 to TRBJ2-1, with 9 bases aligning to TRBD2. Unmatched junction bases numbered 21, after V lost 2 bases and J lost 4 bases. The CDR3 consists of 20 residues. From germline, CDR1 is GTSNPN and CDR2 SVGIG (reference sequence). For the CDR3, the DNA is TGTGCCTGGAGTTCCTACACTACGGGCGGGAGGGCCCTGGCTTACAATGAGCAGTTCTTC. Translated: CAWSSYTTGGRALAYNEQFF.

V gene TRBV27 combines with J gene TRBJ1-1, with D unresolved. The V end lost 4 bases, the J end lost 2 bases, and 14 bases lay between the germline ends. Germline lookup yields CDR1 MNHEY and CDR2 SMNVEV (reference sequence). The CDR3 totals 15 residues. DNA for the CDR3: TGTGCCAGCAGTTCCCTGGCACATTTCAACACTGAAGCTTTCTTT. Translated: CASSSLAHFNTEAFF.

CDR3 bases: TGCAGCGCCGATACAGCCGGATACAATGAGCAGTTCTTC. Translating gives CSADTAGYNEQFF. The genes are TRBV29-1 and TRBJ2-1; D unclear. The CDR3 loop spans 13 amino acids. The ends were cut back, 7 bases at V and 4 bases at J, with 14 bases in the middle. Per germline, CDR1 SQVTM and CDR2 ANQGSEA.

The CDR3 spells CASDAQGSDTDTQYF. CDR3 DNA: TGTGCCAGCGACGCCCAGGGGTCCGACACAGATACGCAGTATTTT. J is TRBJ2-3 and V is TRBV7-8; possibly TRBD1 for D (6 bases). The CDR3 has 15 amino acids. V shed 8 bases and J shed 2 bases, with 17 bases lying between them. Germline assignment: CDR1 SGHVS and CDR2 FQNEAQ.

The chain uses TRBV5-6 and TRBJ2-2; maybe TRBD1 (5 bases). Trimming removed 4 bases at V and 1 base at J, with 14 bases between. CDR3 size: 16 residues. The V gene's germline CDR1 is SGHDT and CDR2 YYEEEE. CDR3 coding DNA: TGTGCCAGCAGCCGCCTAGGGGCCGGGAACACCGGGGAGCTGTTTTTT. The encoded protein is CASSRLGAGNTGELFF.

This chain connects TRBV7-9 to TRBJ2-5; 7 bases fit TRBD2. The V segment lost 5 bases and the J segment 4 bases; nucleotides outside the gene matches: 4. Germline V CDR1 and CDR2: SEHNR, FQNEAQ (reference sequence). The CDR3 loop spans 13 amino acids. The CDR3 DNA sequence: TGTGCCAGCAGCCTTGGGGGGGTAGAGACCCAGTACTTC. It codes for CASSLGGVETQYF.

The chain has TRBV5-4 and TRBJ1-3; D perhaps matches TRBD1 (6 bases). Germline CDR1 SGHNT, CDR2 YYREEE (reference sequence). V was trimmed by 4 bases and J by 2 bases, leaving 13 bases between them. This CDR3 region has 15 residues. CDR3 in DNA: TGTGCCAGCAGCCCGGGAGGGGGAACTGGAAACACCATATATTTT. Translated, it gives CASSPGGGTGNTIYF.

The CDR3 DNA reads as TGTGCCAGCAGTGAAGTGCGGGGGGGCTATGGCTACACCTTC. The encoded protein is CASSEVRGGYGYTF. This chain connects TRBV6-1 to TRBJ1-2; D may be TRBD1 (5 bases). The CDR3 contains 14 residues. Trimming shortened V by 1 base and J by 4 bases, and 10 bases separated the two germline ends. From germline, CDR1 is MNHNS and CDR2 SASEGT.

The chain has TRBV30 and TRBJ2-7; weak D call: TRBD2 (5 bases). V gave up 3 bases and J gave up 7 bases, with 19 bases separating them. The CDR3 is 14 residues long. Germline loops: CDR1 GTSNPN, CDR2 SVGIG (reference sequence). CDR3 region: CAWRGDDYSGEQYF. CDR3 bases: TGTGCCTGGAGAGGAGACGACTACTCGGGGGAGCAGTACTTC.

This chain connects TRBV12-5 to TRBJ1-1, with D perhaps TRBD1 (5 bases). The V end was cut by 6 bases, the J end by 2 bases, with 10 bases between. Germline V gene lookup returns CDR1 LGHNT and CDR2 FRNRAP. The CDR3 spans 13 residues. In DNA form, the CDR3 reads TGTGCTAGTGGCCGAACAGGAAACACTGAAGCTTTCTTT. This sequence encodes CASGRTGNTEAFF.

The chain combines TRBV30 with TRBJ2-4; D is unclear. In germline, CDR1 is GTSNPN, CDR2 SVGIG (reference sequence). There are 12 residues in the CDR3. Trimming left V 4 bases short and J 7 bases short, with 11 bases between. CDR3 region: CAWKGASNIQYF. The CDR3 DNA reads as TGTGCCTGGAAAGGAGCGTCGAACATTCAGTACTTC.

The rearrangement joins TRBV5-1 to TRBJ1-1, with D possibly TRBD1 on 5 matching bases. V was pared by 4 bases and J by 1 base, with 5 bases between. The CDR3 is made up of 12 amino acids. Germline V gives CDR1 SGHRS, CDR2 YFSETQ. The CDR3 loop reads CASSQGNTEAFF. In DNA form, the CDR3 reads TGCGCCAGCAGCCAGGGGAACACTGAAGCTTTCTTT.

The chain has TRBV6-5 and TRBJ1-2; the match to TRBD1 covers 8 bases. The CDR3 has 14 amino acids. With 2 bases clipped from V and 7 bases from J, the junction kept 6 bases outside the gene matches. The germline V gene encodes CDR1 MNHEY and CDR2 SVGAGI. CDR3 nucleotides: TGTGCCAGCAGTTACGGGGGACAGGTGGGTGGCTACACCTTC. Its translation: CASSYGGQVGGYTF.